The 20 T cell receptor beta chains below all came from one sample that was sequenced in a study of blood T cell repertoires in COVID-19. Assay used: immunoSEQ multiplex PCR; TCRdb lists only in-frame clones, some missing. The repertoire holds hundreds of thousands of clones, with about 88% as singletons. Sequenced material: peripheral blood. The receptor set was obtained from a man in his forties or fifties with acute or convalescent COVID-19.

The V gene is TRBV6-5, the J gene TRBJ2-3; a weak D match, TRBD1 (5 bases). V was trimmed by 6 bases and J by 14 bases, leaving 18 bases between them. The germline V gene encodes CDR1 MNHEY and CDR2 SVGAGI. CDR3 length: 12 amino acids. CDR3 DNA: TGTGCCAGCAGCGATCAGGGAAGTCTATCGTATTTT. This encodes CASSDQGSLSYF.

The chain is built from TRBV5-5 and TRBJ2-3; 10 bases align to TRBD2. The CDR3 contains 16 residues. Germline V lookup: CDR1 SGHKS, CDR2 YYEKEE (reference sequence). After removal of 4 bases from V and 3 bases from J, the junction contained 8 bases not matched to a gene. The CDR3 DNA sequence: TGTGCCAGCAGCGGACCCGGGACTAGCGTAACAGATACGCAGTATTTT. Translation gives CASSGPGTSVTDTQYF.

J is TRBJ2-3 and V is TRBV7-9; 10 nucleotides match TRBD2. V was clipped by 7 bases and J by 8 bases; unmatched bases: 12. The length of the CDR3 is 15 residues. The germline CDR1 and CDR2 sequences are SEHNR and FQNEAQ (reference sequence). CDR3 nucleotide sequence: TGTGCCAGCAACGCTCTAGCGGGGGATAGTAGTACGCAGTATTTT. It specifies CASNALAGDSSTQYF.

This clone was seen only a few times. V gene TRBV19 combines with J gene TRBJ2-5; the D gene is possibly TRBD2 (5 bases). V lost 5 bases, J lost 4 bases, and 14 bases lay in between. Germline lookup yields CDR1 LNHDA and CDR2 SQIVND (reference sequence). The CDR3 has 14 amino acids. CDR3 coding DNA: TGTGCCAGTAGTCGGGATTATTCGGCAGAGACCCAGTACTTC. Translated: CASSRDYSAETQYF. The entire variable domain, with the rest obtained from reference TRBV19 and TRBJ2-5, is as follows: DGGITQSPKYLFRKEGQNVTLSCEQNLNHDAMYWYRQDPGQGLRLIYYSQIVNDFQKGDIAEGYSVSREKKESFPLTVTSAQKNPTAFYLCASSRDYSAETQYFGPGTRLLVL.

This clone was detected only a few times. J is TRBJ1-5 and V is TRBV19, with D tentatively TRBD1 (5 bases). The V end lost 3 bases, the J end lost 4 bases, and 13 bases lay between the germline ends. CDR3 size: 15 residues. Germline CDR1 reads LNHDA; CDR2 reads SQIVND (reference sequence). The CDR3 nucleotides are TGTGCCAGTAGTATGCTTGGACACCTTAATCAGCCCCAGCATTTT. Translation: CASSMLGHLNQPQHF.

This clone was found a few times. Here the CDR3 DNA reads TGTGCCAGCAGTTCGAACTCCAATGAGCAGTTCTTC. Translated, it gives CASSSNSNEQFF. The chain uses TRBV28 and TRBJ2-1, with no clear D. The CDR3 extends over 12 amino acids. V was clipped by 4 bases and J by 6 bases, with 7 bases between them. CDR1 and CDR2 (germline): MDHEN, SYDVKM.

The chain combines TRBV29-1 with TRBJ1-5; D gene unclear. Trimming took 4 bases from V and 3 from J, leaving 10 bases between them. This CDR3 has 13 amino acids. CDR1 and CDR2 from the germline V gene are SQVTM and ANQGSEA. The CDR3 loop reads CSVADNLNQPQHF. The DNA of the CDR3 is TGCAGCGTTGCAGATAATCTCAATCAGCCCCAGCATTTT.

CDR3 sequence reads: CASSFIRGRETQYF. DNA of the CDR3: TGTGCCAGCAGCTTTATCAGGGGGCGAGAGACCCAGTACTTC. V is TRBV7-9 and J is TRBJ2-5, with 8 bases lining up with TRBD1. The length of the CDR3 is 14 residues. Germline CDR1 reads SEHNR; CDR2 reads FQNEAQ (reference sequence). With V trimmed by 3 bases and J by 4 bases, 4 bases remained unmatched.

This clone was seen once. Other nucleotide sequences from this sample produce the same CDR3. The rearrangement joins TRBV20-1 to TRBJ2-7; TRBD2 is a possible D gene (6 bases). CDR3 length: 11 residues. Trimming stripped 3 bases from V and 3 bases from J, with 6 bases between. Germline CDR1 and CDR2: DFQATT and SNEGSKA (reference sequence). CDR3 protein: CSARGGYEQYF. The CDR3 nucleotides are TGCAGTGCTAGGGGGGGCTACGAGCAGTACTTC.

The chain employs TRBV7-3 and TRBJ2-1, with D maybe TRBD1 (5 bases). The CDR3 sequence is 13 residues long. Germline CDR1 SGHTA, CDR2 FQGTGA. V was trimmed by 5 bases and J by 10 bases, leaving 15 bases between them. The CDR3 is CASSRGSRTEQFF. CDR3 nucleotide sequence: TGTGCCAGCAGCCGAGGTTCCCGGACAGAGCAGTTCTTC. The full variable domain, in which reference TRBV7-3 and TRBJ2-1 provide the parts outside the CDR3, is GAGVSQTPSNKVTEKGKYVELRCDPISGHTALYWYRQSLGQGPEFLIYFQGTGAADDSGLPNDRFFAVRPEGSVSTLKIQRTERGDSAVYLCASSRGSRTEQFFGPGTRLTVL.

The chain uses TRBV6-2 or TRBV6-3 and TRBJ1-1; 7 bases are shared with TRBD1. Looked up from germline, CDR1 is MNHEY and CDR2 is SVGEGT. The CDR3 spans 13 residues. V lost 2 bases and J lost 8; bases outside the gene matches: 5. CDR3 bases: TGTGCCAGCAGTTACAACAGGGGAACAGAAGCTTTCTTT. Amino acid sequence: CASSYNRGTEAFF.

The V call is TRBV18, the J call TRBJ2-7; TRBD1 aligns across 7 bases. Per germline, CDR1 KGHSH and CDR2 LQKENI. The CDR3 loop spans 13 amino acids. J was trimmed by 2 bases and V by 3 bases; bases with no gene match: 1. The CDR3 DNA is TGTGCCAGCTCACCTACAGGGGCCTACGAGCAGTACTTC. Amino acids: CASSPTGAYEQYF.

The chain joins TRBV2 to TRBJ2-7; D may be TRBD1 (6 bases). Germline V gives CDR1 SNHLY, CDR2 FYNNEI. The ends were cut back, 8 bases at V and 0 bases at J, with 14 bases in the middle. The CDR3 extends over 14 amino acids. CDR3 DNA sequence: TGTGCCAGCGCGGTGGGACACCGCTCCTACGAGCAGTACTTC. Translation gives CASAVGHRSYEQYF.

This clone was seen more than once but under ten times. The chain uses TRBV10-2 and TRBJ2-7; TRBD1 aligns across 7 bases. CDR3 length equals 15 residues. J lost 4 bases, V lost 2 bases, and 8 bases had no gene match. Germline CDR1 WSHSY, CDR2 SAAADI. The CDR3 spells CASSEQGVGGYEQYF. In DNA form, the CDR3 reads TGCGCCAGCAGTGAGCAGGGGGTAGGAGGATACGAGCAGTACTTC.

This chain uses TRBV29-1 with TRBJ1-5; TRBD1 matches 7 bases. The V and J ends lost 7 bases and 3 bases, in that order; junction bases with no gene match: 6. The CDR3 consists of 13 residues. Germline CDR1 is SQVTM and CDR2 is ANQGSEA. Here the CDR3 DNA reads TGCAGCGAGGGTGGACAGGACAATCAGCCCCAGCATTTT. This encodes CSEGGQDNQPQHF.

The chain combines TRBV11-2 with TRBJ2-3; D is ambiguous. The CDR3 sequence is 15 residues long. Germline V gene lookup returns CDR1 SGHAT and CDR2 FQNNGV. Trimming cost V 1 base and J 0 bases, with 8 bases left between them. CDR3 residues: CASSLAAISTDTQYF. The CDR3 nucleotides are TGTGCCAGCAGCTTAGCAGCGATCAGCACAGATACGCAGTATTTT.

The chain recombines TRBV19 with TRBJ1-1; 9 bases line up with TRBD1. The CDR3 is 14 residues long. After removal of 7 bases from V and 1 base from J, the junction contained 4 bases not matched to a gene. Germline V gene sequence: CDR1 LNHDA, CDR2 SQIVND (reference sequence). CDR3 sequence: CASKMGQGNTEAFF. The CDR3 coding sequence is TGTGCCAGTAAAATGGGACAGGGGAACACTGAAGCTTTCTTT.

With respect to this clone: Different DNA sequences within this sample yield the same CDR3. The chain uses TRBV29-1 and TRBJ1-1, with TRBD1 as a possible D gene (6 bases). Germline V gives CDR1 SQVTM, CDR2 ANQGSEA. CDR3 length equals 12 residues. V was shortened by 3 bases and J by 2 bases, with 7 bases between the two germline ends. CDR3 residues: CSVDRGNTEAFF. The CDR3, as DNA: TGCAGCGTTGACAGGGGTAACACTGAAGCTTTCTTT.

The chain recombines TRBV25-1 with TRBJ2-2; 10 bases align to TRBD1. This CDR3 contains 14 residues. The ends lost 7 bases at V and 7 bases at J; junction bases unmatched: 6. The V gene's germline CDR1 is MGHDK and CDR2 SYGVNS. The CDR3 spells CASKGTGDGGELFF. The DNA for the CDR3 is TGTGCCAGCAAAGGGACAGGGGATGGCGGGGAGCTGTTTTTT.

The CDR3 nucleotides are TGCAGCGTTGTGAGCCCCGGGGGCTATGGCTACACCTTC. Translated: CSVVSPGGYGYTF. The chain links TRBV29-1 to TRBJ1-2; D might be TRBD1 (5 bases). The ends were cut back, 4 bases at V and 4 bases at J, with 13 bases in the middle. Germline V gives CDR1 SQVTM, CDR2 ANQGSEA. CDR3 size: 13 residues.